This T cell receptor (beta chain) stems from a study of cytomegalovirus exposure and HLA in healthy donors (TCRdb year 2017). About the investigation overall: An earlier analysis of some 500 of the donors reported about 250 Gb of sequence data and 117 million unique TCR beta sequences from about 200 million T cells. Roughly 300 gigabases of sequencing data and roughly 81 million unique TCR sequences made up an early release that covered under 750 HLA-typed donors. Of the 300 to 500 genotyped donors, more than 75% were placed in the genetic ancestry cluster associated with self-reported Caucasian donors. The aim of the study was to test whether cataloging public T cell receptors could identify signatures of past pathogen exposure. Using immunosequencing, the study profiled T cell repertoires from around 670 subjects and related those repertoires to cytomegalovirus serostatus. A separate validation cohort of about 110 different subjects was used in addition to the roughly 620-subject first cohort. To predict cytomegalovirus infection status, the study brought together high-throughput TCR immunosequencing, statistical association of individual TCRs with disease status, and machine learning. To study patterns of TCR occurrence, a later analysis re-analyzed previously published TCR beta repertoires from around 660 donors and added high-resolution HLA genotyping. Rather than drawing on any new phenotypic data, the later analysis identified candidate immune exposures from TCR beta sequences and the way those sequences occurred across donors. An earlier analysis of around 580 of the donors used high-throughput TCR beta sequencing to judge whether each TCR beta V gene segment behaved as functional or pseudogenic. Donor age, sex, ethnicity and CMV serostatus were compiled alongside the repertoire data. A later genetic analysis used genome-wide SNP genotypes for about 65% of the 666 donors, treating that subset as a discovery cohort. All discovery cohort repertoires had been generated on a single sequencing platform. Both class I and class II loci were covered by HLA typing, at four-digit resolution. Typing coverage differed by locus: A, B, C, DRB1 and DQB1 were typed in roughly 620-630 donors, DQA1 in about 500, DPA1 in some 600, and DPB1 in roughly 450. Because of strong linkage in the cohort, roughly five DR-DQ haplotypes were treated as single units for association and clustering. Across under 500 genotyped donors of the cohort, an average of about 240,000 unique TCR beta nucleotide sequences per donor were sequenced, and roughly a sixth of those sequences were non-productive.

This clone appeared once. Its target antigen remains unknown. There are no base qualities to consult, and no much larger clone falls within one base. General conclusions and limits of the study: This cohort had only TCR beta chains sequenced, and the lack of alpha or paired-chain data limited which features could be detected. Because counts were too low, approximately 15 rarely observed V segments, including chromosome 9 orphons, were excluded from the earlier analysis of 587 of the donors. In a later analysis, TCR association rates were found to vary across HLA loci, with the most associated TCRs seen for DRB1 alleles and the fewest for HLA-C alleles. Compared with the roughly 670-donor mean, donors in an Asian-associated ancestry cluster had fewer N-insertions in productive TCRs, according to a later genetic analysis. A cluster of highly shared sequence variants was judged likely to represent a technical artifact of the sequencing pipeline. According to the authors, the approach could potentially be generalized to other disease states and immunological phenotypes. Correlated functional status among segregating V segments might reflect linkage disequilibrium, but an unknown experimental factor could not be ruled out. In an earlier analysis of about 600 of the donors, most TCR beta V segments appeared in productive rearrangements about 87% or about 30% of the time, broadly matching IMGT annotations. The classifier was reported to diagnose cytomegalovirus status with high specificity and sensitivity in both the original and validation cohorts. A later analysis reported that several top co-occurrence clusters appeared linked to parvovirus B19, influenza, CMV and Epstein-Barr virus. Across donors, most TCR sequences were observed very rarely, whereas some public TCRs were present in many individuals. When HLA alleles, especially DR and DQ, strongly co-occurred, TCR associations were difficult to assign to individual alleles. A total of some 180 TCR beta chains were listed by the study as associated with cytomegalovirus. A later genetic analysis associated a missense DCLRE1C variant with V-gene and J-gene trimming of TCR beta chains, and an independent cohort replicated the association. A further reported finding was that TCR beta sequences accurately predicted the HLA-A and HLA-B alleles for most subjects in the first cohort. In a later analysis, HLA-associated TCR beta chains showed more clonal expansion and lower generation probabilities than non-associated chains that were equally common. A later analysis found that most CMV-associated TCR beta chains appeared HLA-restricted, with HLA associations seemingly driven largely by CMV exposure. A later analysis associated around 16,000 TCR beta sequences with specific HLA alleles at a false discovery rate of 0.05. Three of the identified cytomegalovirus-associated TCR beta chains were confirmed in vitro to be specific for cytomegalovirus antigens. Because HLA typing was unavailable for some donors at each locus, only the typed subset was used in association tests. The presence/absence analyses assumed that sequencing depth was roughly uniform across donors, and that assumption may not be true. Some IMGT-functional V segments, including TRBV6-2 and TRBV6-3, could not be told apart with the 87-base-pair reads, so those segments were excluded. CMV serostatus was the only immune exposure information available for the cohort.

CDR1 and CDR2 are read off the germline V gene (reference sequence) as LNHNV and YYDKDF. The V end gives up 3 bases and the J end 5 bases, leaving 12 bases in the junction not matched to a gene. Measured from the cysteine to the phenylalanine, the CDR3 is 17 residues long. The kept DNA is CDR3 alone, 51 bases in frame from the first base. Receptor libraries were prepared by the immunoSEQ multiplex PCR assay. For the multiplex PCR, a mixture combining 60 forward primers for TCR Vbeta segments and 13 reverse primers for TCR Jbeta segments was used. The CDR3 region of rearranged TCR beta genes was amplified from genomic DNA by a multiplex PCR assay. The amplified TCR beta libraries were sequenced on the Illumina HiSeq System as 87-base-pair reads. From the authors' description of their analysis: Across the 500 to 700 repertoires, a later analysis counted roughly 84 million unique TCR beta chains, roughly 11 million of which were shared by at least two donors. Raw reads were error-corrected and collapsed into unique sequences with a nearest-neighbor algorithm that merged closely related sequences to remove PCR and sequencing errors. V, D and J gene segments were assigned by aligning CDR3 sequences to IMGT reference sequences. For a sequence to be retained, a match of at least six nucleotides to both a V gene segment and a J gene segment was required. Rearrangements were classified as productive when the CDR3 lacked stop codons and remained in frame with V and J, and all other rearrangements were classified as non-productive. CDR3 was defined by IMGT convention, running from the second conserved V-encoded cysteine to the conserved J-encoded phenylalanine. The earlier analysis of about 560 of the donors excluded any sequence lacking an unambiguous match to a single V gene segment. An earlier analysis of 450 to 650 of the donors called V segments functional above 56.7% productive rearrangements and segregating when the between-donor standard deviation exceeded 5%. A statistical classification framework was developed to diagnose cytomegalovirus status using the catalog of TCR beta chain sequences. V and J gene assignment, in a later analysis, came from comparing TCR nucleotide sequences with IMGT/GENE-DB human TR gene sequences. The TCRdist pipeline was used in a later analysis to assign CDR3 sequences and most-parsimonious VDJ recombination scenarios. In a later analysis, every TCR beta chain was defined by the combination of its CDR3 amino acid sequence and its V-gene family, and reads without a unique V-gene family were dropped. To address suspected cross-contamination and a sequencing artifact, a later analysis removed a few hundred highly shared, low-generation-probability nucleotide sequences. In a later analysis, a clonal expansion index for each public chain was calculated from normalized within-repertoire ranks of inferred template counts. Generation probabilities in a later analysis came from a VDJ recombination model fitted to out-of-frame rearrangements, and those results were checked against IGoR. Hypergeometric tests were used in a later analysis to score TCR-TCR, TCR-HLA and TCR-CMV co-occurrence, with a repertoire-size bias correction applied to the TCR pairs. In a later analysis, false discovery rates were estimated by permuting HLA or CMV assignments 20 times. In a later analysis, co-occurring TCRs were grouped using DBSCAN, and TCRdist sequence similarity was added for clustering within HLA-allele-positive subsets. Co-occurrence clustering excluded repertoires with fewer than 30,000 or more than 120,000 public chains, plus five with anomalous nucleotide sharing. TCRdb took over this immuneACCESS table, retaining in-frame rearrangements with V and J assigned. Such tables are incomplete; in checked studies, under half of the missing clones stem from an unresolved V gene, and the remainder is unexplained. V and J calls and clone size are as listed in that table; D and trimming were resolved from the DNA. In this sample the table shows approximately 150,000 clones, about three quarters of which occur a single time. 2% to 3% of the sample is taken by the ten largest.

The cohort consisted of hundreds of healthy bone marrow donors. At the time of sampling, all cohort members were nominally healthy, though unrecorded immune exposures were likely present. The donor was CMV seropositive and belonged to the group of a few hundred seropositive cohort members. Each donor provided a peripheral blood sample, and peripheral blood mononuclear cells were used for TCR beta sequencing. Genomic DNA was extracted from the blood cell samples with the Qiagen DNeasy Blood Extraction Kit. The TCR comes from a woman between 35 and 50 years old in good health and CMV-seropositive. This chain is built from TRBV15 and TRBJ2-7; 11 middle bases align to TRBD1. Specimen: PBMCs. The DNA reads TGTGCCACCAGCAGGGGGAGTTCGGGACAGGGGGTCCACGAGCAGTACTTC. Its protein reads: CATSRGSSGQGVHEQYF. With the rest looked up from the reference TRBV15 and TRBJ2-7 genes rather than sequenced, the full variable domain is DAMVIQNPRYQVTQFGKPVTLSCSQTLNHNVMYWYQQKSSQAPKLLFHYYDKDFNNEADTPDNFQSRRPNTSFCFLDIRSPGLGDTAMYLCATSRGSSGQGVHEQYFGPGTRLTVT.